This section outlines one TCR beta chain sequence together with its context. CDR3 length: 16 amino acids. Germline V gene data show CDR1 as SGHRS and CDR2 as YFSETQ. With 4 bases clipped from V and 5 bases from J, the junction kept 6 bases outside the gene matches. The data stem from a study of blood T cell repertoires in COVID-19. The data were produced by immunoSEQ multiplex PCR, yet TCRdb's version contains in-frame clones alone and is incomplete. The data hold 220,000 or so clones, with almost 90% observed a single time. V and J are TRBV5-1 and TRBJ2-5, with 15 positions matching TRBD2. The receptor was derived from a man younger than 40 who had been exposed to COVID-19. The sequenced sample consisted of PBMCs or T cells enriched from blood (not recorded which). CDR3 sequence reads: CASSQGLAGGLETQYF. CDR3 coding DNA: TGCGCCAGCAGCCAAGGACTAGCGGGGGGGCTGGAGACCCAGTACTTC.